These 4 T cell receptor beta chains originate from one sample sequenced in a study of monozygotic twins with cystic fibrosis. Libraries were prepared by immunoSEQ multiplex PCR; TCRdb keeps only in-frame clonotypes and omits some of them. The sample contains tens of thousands of clones, 90% to 97% of which appear only once. Sequencing was carried out using blood. These receptors were obtained from a girl aged 2 to 9 with cystic fibrosis.

This chain joins TRBV10-2 and TRBJ2-7; possibly TRBD1 for D (7 bases). Trimming shortened V by 0 bases and J by 4 bases, and 13 bases separated the two germline ends. Germline V gives CDR1 WSHSY, CDR2 SAAADI. This CDR3 is built from 15 residues. CDR3 nucleotides: TGCGCCAGCAGTGAGTCGTGGCAGGGGGGTTACGAGCAGTACTTC. Translating gives CASSESWQGGYEQYF.

The CDR3 sequence is CASSQVAANYGYTF. The DNA of the CDR3 is TGCGCCAGCAGCCAAGTTGCAGCTAACTATGGCTACACCTTC. The chain has TRBV4-1 and TRBJ1-2; D ambiguous. Per the germline V gene, CDR1 is MGHRA and CDR2 is YSYEKL. V lost 1 base, J lost 0 bases, and 6 bases lay in between. The CDR3 extends over 14 amino acids.

This clone was picked up one time. The V gene is TRBV27, the J gene TRBJ2-1; the D call may be TRBD1 or TRBD2 (6 bases each). Germline assignment: CDR1 MNHEY and CDR2 SMNVEV (reference sequence). The CDR3 consists of 15 residues. The V end lost 4 bases, the J end lost 10 bases, and 20 bases lay between the germline ends. In DNA, the CDR3 is TGTGCCAGCAGTTCTCCTATTCGGGGGCGCGGGGAGCAGTTCTTC. Its translation: CASSSPIRGRGEQFF.

This chain connects TRBV5-1 to TRBJ2-7; tentatively, D is TRBD1 (6 bases). The V end lost 3 bases, the J end lost 6 bases, and 16 bases lay between the germline ends. CDR3 length: 14 amino acids. Germline CDR1 reads SGHRS; CDR2 reads YFSETQ. CDR3 coding DNA: TGCGCCAGCAGCTGGGAGACTCAGGGGATCGAGCAGTACTTC. As protein: CASSWETQGIEQYF.